This T cell receptor (beta chain) came from a study of control samples from healthy donors and cancer patients (dated by TCRdb to 2020 to 2022). The germline V gene supplies CDR1 MNHEY and CDR2 SVGEGT. Including cysteine and phenylalanine, the CDR3 has 16 amino acids. The retained sequence is limited to the CDR3, 48 bases, with the frame set at the first base. V lost 0 bases and J lost 1 base; the stretch between them is 11 bases long. Concerning this clone itself: Its specific antigen is unknown. Nothing much larger sits one base from this clone, and base qualities are not available.

The library was prepared using the immunoSEQ multiplex PCR assay. TCRdb retrieved this table from immuneACCESS and kept in-frame rearrangements only. Not all clones are present; in checked studies, unresolved V genes account for under half, and no reason is known for the remainder. Counted in this sample were fewer than 15,000 clones; about 80% of them appeared once. The ten top clones hold 15% to 20% of the sample. This TCR was recovered from a female donor with lung cancer. The chain is made from TRBV6-2 or TRBV6-3 and TRBJ2-3; matching of 5 bases hints at TRBD1 as the D gene. Material for sequencing was formalin-fixed, paraffin-embedded tissue. The CDR3 region: CASSYSSLTGTDTQYF. The DNA is TGTGCCAGCAGTTACTCTTCTCTGACAGGCACAGATACGCAGTATTTT.